These 17 T cell receptor beta chains share one sample of origin, sequenced in a study of blood T cell repertoires in COVID-19. Profiled with immunoSEQ multiplex PCR; TCRdb holds only in-frame clones, not every one. Of about 170,000 clones in the sample, approximately 92% were seen once. Sequenced input: peripheral blood. These receptors were collected from a man under 40 with COVID-19, enrolled during active disease.

This clone was observed once. The chain has TRBV18 and TRBJ1-3; TRBD1 matches at 9 bases. This CDR3 comprises 18 residues. CDR1 KGHSH and CDR2 LQKENI come from the germline V gene. The V segment lost 0 bases and the J segment 0 bases; nucleotides outside the gene matches: 6. In DNA, the CDR3 is TGTGCCAGCTCACCACCGAACAGGGGGCGTTCCTCTGGAAACACCATATATTTT. Translated: CASSPPNRGRSSGNTIYF.

The CDR3 DNA is TGTGCCAGTAGTTGGGCGGGGGGGGACAATGAGCAGTTCTTC. This gives the protein CASSWAGGDNEQFF. The chain employs TRBV19 and TRBJ2-1, with 9 bases fitting TRBD2. CDR3 size: 14 residues. The trim removed 5 bases at V and 5 bases at J, leaving 4 bases unmatched. Germline assignment: CDR1 LNHDA and CDR2 SQIVND (reference sequence).

The chain links TRBV18 to TRBJ1-2; 8 nucleotides align to TRBD1. Germline-derived CDR1 and CDR2 are KGHSH and LQKENI. V lost 6 bases and J lost 2; bases outside the gene matches: 8. The CDR3 totals 15 residues. Here the CDR3 reads CASSEMGTGNYGYTF. CDR3 coding DNA: TGTGCCAGCTCTGAAATGGGGACAGGCAACTATGGCTACACCTTC.

The V call is TRBV11-2, the J call TRBJ2-7; D uncertain. With 5 bases removed from V and 5 bases from J, the gap between germline ends came to 19 bases. The CDR3 totals 15 residues. Germline lookup yields CDR1 SGHAT and CDR2 FQNNGV. In nucleotides, the CDR3 is TGTGCCAGCAGCCCAATTGTGGGCGCAGGCGACGAGCAGTACTTC. Translating gives CASSPIVGAGDEQYF.

In DNA, the CDR3 is TGTGCCAGCAGTTTCTGGGGACAGGATATTAACTATGGCTACACCTTC. It encodes CASSFWGQDINYGYTF. This chain uses TRBV27 with TRBJ1-2; 8 bases fit TRBD1. The V segment lost 3 bases and the J segment 1 base; nucleotides outside the gene matches: 7. The CDR3 covers 16 residues. Germline-derived CDR1 and CDR2 are MNHEY and SMNVEV (reference sequence).

The V call is TRBV6-2 or TRBV6-3, the J call TRBJ1-2; no firm D call. The length of the CDR3 is 12 residues. Trimming cost V 2 bases and J 4 bases, with 5 bases left between them. Germline CDR1 and CDR2: MNHEY and SVGEGT. The CDR3 spells CASSYISYGYTF. CDR3 nucleotide sequence: TGTGCCAGCAGTTACATTAGCTATGGCTACACCTTC.

The chain carries TRBV3-1 (or the pseudogene TRBV3-2) and TRBJ2-2; D not resolved. The germline V gene encodes CDR1 LGHDT and CDR2 YNNKEL (reference sequence). The CDR3 has 14 amino acids. Trimming shortened V by 7 bases and J by 5 bases, and 14 bases separated the two germline ends. The CDR3 sequence: CASKVGPMTGELFF. CDR3 coding DNA: TGTGCCAGCAAGGTTGGGCCGATGACCGGGGAGCTGTTTTTT.

The V gene is TRBV7-9, the J gene TRBJ2-1, with 8 positions matching TRBD2. Trimming removed 5 bases from V and 7 bases from J; junction bases left unmatched: 19. Germline V lookup: CDR1 SEHNR, CDR2 FQNEAQ (reference sequence). The length of the CDR3 is 18 residues. CDR3 coding DNA: TGTGCCAGCAGCCCAAGGTGGGGAAGCGGGAGTTTATGGAATGAGCAGTTCTTC. Its translation is CASSPRWGSGSLWNEQFF.

This clone was detected once. The chain is built from TRBV6-2 or TRBV6-3 and TRBJ1-5; 9 bases fit TRBD1. This CDR3 contains 18 residues. V lost 6 bases to trimming and J lost 4 bases; unmatched junction nucleotides: 16. Per the germline V gene, CDR1 is MNHEY and CDR2 is SVGEGT. The CDR3 spells CASSYTNLGQGKNQPQHF. For the CDR3, the DNA is TGTGCCAGCAGCTATACCAACCTCGGACAGGGGAAAAATCAGCCCCAGCATTTT.

The rearrangement links TRBV4-1 to TRBJ1-1, with D perhaps TRBD1 (5 bases). CDR1 and CDR2 (germline): MGHRA, YSYEKL. The CDR3 is made up of 15 amino acids. V gave up 3 bases and J gave up 1 base, with 12 bases separating them. CDR3 nucleotides: TGCGCCAGCAGCCAGATCGGCGGGGGGAACACTGAAGCTTTCTTT. Translation gives CASSQIGGGNTEAFF.

The chain is built from TRBV28 and TRBJ1-1; 8 nucleotides line up with TRBD1. Germline trimming cut 4 bases from V and 3 bases from J; bases unmatched to any gene: 4. This CDR3 contains 14 residues. CDR1 and CDR2 (germline): MDHEN, SYDVKM. This CDR3 reads CASSSADRDTEAFF. The CDR3 nucleotides are TGTGCCAGCAGTTCTGCGGACAGGGACACTGAAGCTTTCTTT.

As DNA, the CDR3 is TGTGCCAGCAGCTTACAGGGGCTTGAAGCTTTCTTT. Its protein product is CASSLQGLEAFF. The chain employs TRBV7-8 and TRBJ1-1; a weak D match, TRBD1 (6 bases). Per germline, CDR1 SGHVS and CDR2 FQNEAQ. Trimming took 2 bases from V and 7 from J, leaving 8 bases between them. This CDR3 is built from 12 residues. The full variable domain, rest sourced from reference TRBV7-8 and TRBJ1-1, is GAGVSQSPRYKVAKRGQDVALRCDPISGHVSLFWYQQALGQGPEFLTYFQNEAQLDKSGLPSDRFFAERPEGSVSTLKIQRTQQEDSAVYLCASSLQGLEAFFGQGTRLTVV.

This chain connects TRBV7-9 to TRBJ1-4, with D uncertain. V was clipped by 0 bases and J by 14 bases, with 19 bases between them. The CDR3 totals 15 residues. Germline loops: CDR1 SEHNR, CDR2 FQNEAQ (reference sequence). The CDR3 loop is CASSLAEVLETGLFF. In DNA form, the CDR3 reads TGTGCCAGCAGCTTAGCCGAGGTCCTCGAAACGGGGCTGTTTTTT.

This chain joins TRBV5-6 and TRBJ2-2; 8 bases are a match to TRBD2. The germline V gene has CDR1 SGHDT and CDR2 YYEEEE. This CDR3 spans 17 amino acids. V shed 4 bases, J shed 4 bases, and the junction held 12 bases outside the gene matches. The CDR3 DNA reads as TGTGCCAGCAGCCCCCTTGAGAGCGGGGGTTCCACCGGGGAGCTGTTTTTT. Amino acid sequence: CASSPLESGGSTGELFF.

A few counts support this clone. The chain joins TRBV6-1 to TRBJ2-7; possible D gene TRBD1, 6 bases. The V end lost 1 base, the J end lost 3 bases, and 19 bases lay between the germline ends. The germline V gene has CDR1 MNHNS and CDR2 SASEGT. The CDR3 sequence is 17 residues long. The CDR3 spells CASSEVGARTGNYEQYF. In nucleotides, the CDR3 is TGTGCCAGCAGTGAAGTGGGGGCTAGGACGGGTAACTACGAGCAGTACTTC.

V and J are TRBV7-9 and TRBJ1-2, with 7 bases fitting TRBD1. Trimming cost V 5 bases and J 7 bases; bases outside gene matches: 16. This CDR3 is 16 amino acids long. The V gene's germline CDR1 is SEHNR and CDR2 FQNEAQ (reference sequence). CDR3 sequence: CASSPRGQWEEFGYTF. CDR3 bases: TGTGCCAGCAGCCCGAGGGGACAGTGGGAAGAGTTTGGCTACACCTTC.

This chain links TRBV19 with TRBJ1-3; 9 nucleotides line up with TRBD1. In germline, CDR1 is LNHDA, CDR2 SQIVND (reference sequence). V lost 5 bases and J lost 2; bases outside the gene matches: 7. This CDR3 is built from 16 residues. CDR3 in amino acids: CASSLRDRVAGNTIYF. The CDR3 nucleotides read TGTGCCAGTAGTCTCCGGGACAGGGTCGCTGGAAACACCATATATTTT.